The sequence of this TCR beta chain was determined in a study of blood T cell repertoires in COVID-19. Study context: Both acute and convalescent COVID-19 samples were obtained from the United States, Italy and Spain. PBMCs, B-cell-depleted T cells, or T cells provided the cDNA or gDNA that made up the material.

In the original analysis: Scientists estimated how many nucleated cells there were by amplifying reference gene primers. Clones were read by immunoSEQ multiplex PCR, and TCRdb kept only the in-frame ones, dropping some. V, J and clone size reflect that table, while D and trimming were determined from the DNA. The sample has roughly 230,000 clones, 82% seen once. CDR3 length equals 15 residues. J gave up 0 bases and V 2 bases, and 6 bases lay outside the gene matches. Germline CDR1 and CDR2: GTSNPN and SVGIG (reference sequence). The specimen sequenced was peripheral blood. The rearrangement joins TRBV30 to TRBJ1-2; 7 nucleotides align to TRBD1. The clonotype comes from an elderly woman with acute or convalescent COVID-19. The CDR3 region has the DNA TGTGCCTGGAGTCGACTCAGGGGGTCTAACTATGGCTACACCTTC. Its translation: CAWSRLRGSNYGYTF.